A single sample gave rise to the 31 T cell receptor beta chains below, sequenced in a study of monozygotic twins with cystic fibrosis. Here immunoSEQ multiplex PCR was the method, and the copy in TCRdb shows in-frame clones only, minus some. Of some 20,000 clones in the sample, around nine tenths were seen once. Sequencing was done on a sample of blood. Every receptor here comes from a woman in her thirties with cystic fibrosis.

The DNA of the CDR3 is TGTGCCAGCAGCCCCGCAGGGTGGGACTATGGCTACACCTTC. It specifies CASSPAGWDYGYTF. The rearrangement links TRBV5-8 to TRBJ1-2; D is perhaps TRBD1 (5 bases). V gave up 4 bases and J gave up 3 bases, with 13 bases separating them. Germline V lookup: CDR1 SGHTS, CDR2 YDEGEE. The CDR3 covers 14 residues.

The CDR3 sequence: CASSSASGGKSDTQYF. CDR3 sequence (DNA): TGTGCCAGCAGTTCCGCTAGCGGGGGGAAGTCAGATACGCAGTATTTT. The chain is built from TRBV6-5 and TRBJ2-3; 11 bases align to TRBD2. V was pared by 4 bases and J by 4 bases, with 7 bases of the junction left unmatched. Germline assignment: CDR1 MNHEY and CDR2 SVGAGI. The CDR3 is 16 residues long.

The chain employs TRBV6-5 and TRBJ1-2; weak D call: TRBD1 (5 bases). V was trimmed by 6 bases and J by 5 bases, leaving 10 bases between them. CDR3 length equals 12 residues. The V gene's germline CDR1 is MNHEY and CDR2 SVGAGI. The CDR3 sequence: CASSPQGYGYTF. The CDR3 DNA sequence: TGTGCCAGCAGCCCGCAGGGTTATGGCTACACCTTC.

A few counts support this clone. The V call is TRBV10-2, the J call TRBJ1-6, with TRBD1 identical over 7 bases. The germline V gene encodes CDR1 WSHSY and CDR2 SAAADI. V lost 6 bases to trimming and J lost 5 bases; unmatched junction nucleotides: 4. This CDR3 region has 14 residues. This CDR3 is CASRPTGDNSPLHF. The CDR3 DNA sequence: TGCGCCAGCAGACCAACAGGGGATAATTCACCCCTCCACTTT.

This chain uses TRBV14 with TRBJ1-2; D is ambiguous. The V gene's germline CDR1 is SGHDN and CDR2 FVKESK. The CDR3 spans 13 residues. Trimming pared 4 bases from V and 8 bases from J, leaving 14 bases between. The CDR3 region has the DNA TGTGCCAGCAGCCCGGTTTTGGGGAGCGGCTACACCTTC. It translates to CASSPVLGSGYTF.

This chain links TRBV13 with TRBJ2-1; D unclear. The CDR3 sequence is 14 residues long. From germline, CDR1 is PRHDT and CDR2 FYEKMQ (reference sequence). Trimming shortened V by 3 bases and J by 9 bases, and 15 bases separated the two germline ends. This CDR3 is CASSFAPRTGEQFF. In DNA, the CDR3 is TGTGCCAGCAGCTTTGCCCCCCGTACCGGTGAGCAGTTCTTC.

This chain uses TRBV5-1 with TRBJ2-1, with TRBD2 as a possible D gene (6 bases). The germline V and J ends were trimmed by 0 bases and 4 bases, with 11 bases remaining between them. Germline CDR1 reads SGHRS; CDR2 reads YFSETQ. The CDR3 extends over 15 amino acids. Here the CDR3 reads CASSLGAGIYNEQFF. As DNA, the CDR3 is TGCGCCAGCAGCTTGGGCGCGGGGATTTACAATGAGCAGTTCTTC.

The genes are TRBV7-9 and TRBJ1-2; D uncertain. V shed 7 bases and J shed 0 bases, with 12 bases lying between them. The CDR3 contains 14 residues. CDR1 and CDR2 from the germline V gene are SEHNR and FQNEAQ (reference sequence). In DNA, the CDR3 is TGTGCCAGCATCCTCATTACTTCTAACTATGGCTACACCTTC. Encoded protein: CASILITSNYGYTF.

The chain links TRBV9 to TRBJ1-5, with TRBD1 as a possible D gene (6 bases). This CDR3 region has 15 residues. The germline V gene has CDR1 SGDLS and CDR2 YYNGEE. Deletions cut 3 bases from V and 0 bases from J, with 10 bases between. The CDR3 DNA follows: TGTGCCAGCAGCGCGACAGGAGATAGCAATCAGCCCCAGCATTTT. Encoded protein: CASSATGDSNQPQHF.

The genes are TRBV19 and TRBJ1-4; TRBD1 matches at 7 bases. The junction had 5 bases not matched to a gene; V was cut back by 8 bases and J by 5 bases. The CDR3 contains 13 residues. CDR1 LNHDA and CDR2 SQIVND come from the germline V gene (reference sequence). CDR3 sequence: CASGPTGNEKLFF. DNA of the CDR3: TGTGCCAGTGGGCCGACAGGGAATGAAAAACTGTTTTTT. The entire variable domain, with the rest obtained from reference TRBV19 and TRBJ1-4, is as follows: DGGITQSPKYLFRKEGQNVTLSCEQNLNHDAMYWYRQDPGQGLRLIYYSQIVNDFQKGDIAEGYSVSREKKESFPLTVTSAQKNPTAFYLCASGPTGNEKLFFGSGTQLSVL.

The chain is built from TRBV11-2 and TRBJ1-2; maybe TRBD1 (5 bases). This CDR3 contains 13 residues. Trimming removed 4 bases from V and 8 bases from J, with 14 bases in between. The germline V gene encodes CDR1 SGHAT and CDR2 FQNNGV. The CDR3 here is CASSYGPGFGYTF. The DNA of the CDR3 is TGTGCCAGCAGCTACGGTCCAGGGTTCGGCTACACCTTC.

This chain links TRBV5-6 with TRBJ2-7; D ambiguous. This CDR3 has 14 amino acids. Germline V gives CDR1 SGHDT, CDR2 YYEEEE. V lost 0 bases and J 3 bases, leaving 10 bases between the germline ends. The DNA for the CDR3 is TGTGCCAGCAGCTTGGGACACTTGAACTACGAGCAGTACTTC. Translating gives CASSLGHLNYEQYF.

This clone turned up a few times. The chain has TRBV6-5 and TRBJ1-2; D call uncertain. CDR1 is MNHEY, CDR2 SVGAGI, per germline. This CDR3 has 13 residues. Trimming cost V 7 bases and J 7 bases, with 16 bases left between them. The CDR3 loop reads CASNNGGQRGYTF. DNA of the CDR3: TGTGCCAGCAACAACGGCGGGCAGCGTGGCTACACCTTC.

V is TRBV7-9 and J is TRBJ2-3; 8 bases map to TRBD1. V shed 4 bases, J shed 2 bases, and the junction held 5 bases outside the gene matches. CDR1 and CDR2 from the germline V gene are SEHNR and FQNEAQ (reference sequence). The CDR3 loop spans 15 amino acids. The CDR3 reads CASSSGQDTTDTQYF. The CDR3 nucleotides are TGTGCCAGCAGCTCGGGACAGGACACCACAGATACGCAGTATTTT.

V gene TRBV7-2 combines with J gene TRBJ2-3; 7 bases match TRBD1. The germline CDR1 and CDR2 sequences are SGHTA and FQGNSA. This CDR3 is 16 amino acids long. The junction had 9 bases not matched to a gene; V was cut back by 2 bases and J by 4 bases. In nucleotides, the CDR3 is TGTGCCAGCAGCTTAAAGGTCGGCAGGGGGTCAGATACGCAGTATTTT. Protein product: CASSLKVGRGSDTQYF.

This clone turned up a few times. The chain links TRBV6-5 to TRBJ1-3, with D hard to call. The CDR3 is 15 residues long. The V and J ends lost 0 bases and 2 bases respectively, with 8 bases between them. The germline gives CDR1 MNHEY, CDR2 SVGAGI. CDR3 sequence: CASSYSGRPGNTIYF. CDR3 in DNA: TGTGCCAGCAGTTACTCGGGGAGGCCTGGAAACACCATATATTTT.

The genes are TRBV4-1 and TRBJ2-1; a possible D gene is TRBD2 (6 bases). CDR1 is MGHRA and CDR2 is YSYEKL in the germline V gene. This CDR3 has 16 amino acids. The V gene lost 2 bases and the J gene lost 2 bases, with 13 bases spanning the gap. CDR3 in amino acids: CASSQITSGAYNEQFF. The CDR3 bases are TGCGCCAGCAGCCAAATAACGTCGGGGGCCTACAATGAGCAGTTCTTC.

The gene calls are TRBV5-6 and TRBJ2-2; 8 positions match TRBD1. The CDR3 is 13 residues long. CDR1 and CDR2 (germline): SGHDT, YYEEEE. V lost 4 bases to trimming and J lost 6 bases; unmatched junction nucleotides: 2. CDR3 amino acids: CASSPQGAGELFF. CDR3 DNA: TGTGCCAGCAGCCCACAGGGGGCCGGGGAGCTGTTTTTT.

The chain couples TRBV6-1 to TRBJ2-3; 11 nucleotides agree with TRBD2. The CDR3 has 15 residues. Germline V gene sequence: CDR1 MNHNS, CDR2 SASEGT. Germline trimming cut 6 bases from V and 1 base from J; bases unmatched to any gene: 3. CDR3: CASREGLAGTDTQYF. In nucleotides, the CDR3 is TGTGCCAGCAGAGAGGGACTAGCGGGCACAGATACGCAGTATTTT.

This chain's CDR3 is CASSELAGALTAQYF. The CDR3 bases are TGTGCCAGCAGTGAACTAGCGGGGGCCCTGACGGCCCAGTACTTC. V and J are TRBV6-1 and TRBJ2-5, with 10 bases aligning to TRBD2. There are 15 residues in the CDR3. Germline trimming cut 2 bases from V and 9 bases from J; bases unmatched to any gene: 9. Germline values: CDR1 MNHNS, CDR2 SASEGT.

The chain joins TRBV5-6 to TRBJ2-7, with TRBD2 as a possible D gene (6 bases). CDR3 length: 12 residues. Trimming took off 3 bases at V and 4 bases at J, with 8 bases between the two ends. Germline CDR1 and CDR2: SGHDT and YYEEEE. DNA of the CDR3: TGTGCCAGCAGCTCCGCGGGGTACGAGCAGTACTTC. Translation: CASSSAGYEQYF.

The rearrangement links TRBV11-1 to TRBJ1-4, with D possibly TRBD1 on 5 matching bases. V was cut by 2 bases and J by 8 bases, with 9 bases left in between. The germline CDR1 and CDR2 sequences are SGHAT and FQDESV (reference sequence). CDR3 length equals 13 residues. The CDR3 DNA sequence: TGTGCCAGCAGCTTACGGGAGGGGGAAAAACTGTTTTTT. Translation gives CASSLREGEKLFF.

V usage is TRBV7-8 and J usage is TRBJ1-5; no firm D call. CDR1 and CDR2 (germline): SGHVS, FQNEAQ. The CDR3 totals 14 residues. With 5 bases removed from V and 9 bases from J, the gap between germline ends came to 17 bases. The CDR3: CASSARTDTWPQHF. Written as DNA, the CDR3 is TGTGCCAGCAGCGCGAGGACGGATACCTGGCCCCAGCATTTT.

The chain couples TRBV5-4 to TRBJ2-7, with a possible D match to TRBD1 (6 bases). V was trimmed by 4 bases and J by 5 bases, leaving 16 bases between them. CDR1 is SGHNT, CDR2 YYREEE, per germline (reference sequence). The CDR3 covers 14 residues. The CDR3 protein is CASSPSDRRNEQYF. In DNA form, the CDR3 reads TGTGCCAGCAGCCCGTCCGACAGGAGAAACGAGCAGTACTTC.

The DNA for the CDR3 is TGTGCCAGCAGCGCCGGGACAGGGTATAGCAATCAGCCCCAGCATTTT. This encodes CASSAGTGYSNQPQHF. The chain carries TRBV9 and TRBJ1-5; 9 bases fit TRBD1. J was trimmed by 0 bases and V by 3 bases; bases with no gene match: 4. The CDR3 has 16 amino acids. The germline V gene has CDR1 SGDLS and CDR2 YYNGEE.

The chain combines TRBV19 with TRBJ1-5, with D uncertain. CDR3 size: 16 residues. V gave up 4 bases and J gave up 5 bases, with 18 bases separating them. Germline CDR1 and CDR2: LNHDA and SQIVND (reference sequence). The chain's CDR3 is CASSKRAASADQPQHF. In DNA form, the CDR3 reads TGTGCCAGTAGTAAGCGGGCAGCCTCAGCGGATCAGCCCCAGCATTTT.

This rearrangement joins TRBV7-2 to TRBJ1-4; unclear D gene. V dropped 7 bases and J dropped 1 base, with 16 bases sitting between them. This CDR3 is 16 amino acids long. Germline V gene data show CDR1 as SGHTA and CDR2 as FQGNSA. The CDR3 nucleotides are TGTGCCAGCACCGCGGTAGGGTGGGGAACTAATGAAAAACTGTTTTTT. It is translated as CASTAVGWGTNEKLFF. The full variable domain, with the rest looked up from reference TRBV7-2 and TRBJ1-4, is GAGVSQSPSNKVTEKGKDVELRCDPISGHTALYWYRQSLGQGLEFLIYFQGNSAPDKSGLPSDRFSAERTGGSVSTLTIQRTQQEDSAVYLCASTAVGWGTNEKLFFGSGTQLSVL.

This clone showed up just a few times. This rearrangement joins TRBV2 to TRBJ1-1; D is perhaps TRBD1 (6 bases). The V gene's germline CDR1 is SNHLY and CDR2 FYNNEI. V was cut by 4 bases and J by 0 bases, with 9 bases left in between. This CDR3 is 14 amino acids long. In DNA form, the CDR3 reads TGTGCCAGCAGTGCGGAGGGGGTGAACACTGAAGCTTTCTTT. Amino acids: CASSAEGVNTEAFF.

This chain uses TRBV10-2 with TRBJ1-6, with TRBD1 matching 9 bases. Per germline, CDR1 WSHSY and CDR2 SAAADI. The CDR3 sequence is 17 residues long. With 6 bases clipped from V and 11 bases from J, the junction kept 17 bases outside the gene matches. The CDR3 spells CASRHRDREKTDPPLHF. The CDR3 bases are TGCGCCAGCAGACACCGGGACAGGGAAAAGACGGATCCACCCCTCCACTTT.

The rearrangement joins TRBV4-3 to TRBJ1-1; 7 nucleotides agree with TRBD1. The V and J ends lost 3 bases and 0 bases, in that order; junction bases with no gene match: 4. CDR3 length: 15 residues. The V gene's germline CDR1 is LGHNA and CDR2 YSLEER. Here the CDR3 reads CASSHWTGLNTEAFF. For the CDR3, the DNA is TGCGCCAGCAGCCACTGGACAGGCCTGAACACTGAAGCTTTCTTT.

J is TRBJ2-7 and V is TRBV7-6, with D maybe TRBD2 (5 bases). This CDR3 spans 13 amino acids. Trimming removed 3 bases at V and 5 bases at J, with 11 bases between. CDR1 and CDR2 (germline): SGHVS, FNYEAQ. Here the CDR3 reads CASSLGVGDEQYF. For the CDR3, the DNA is TGTGCCAGCAGCTTGGGCGTCGGGGACGAGCAGTACTTC.